Each of the 9 T cell receptor beta chains below was sequenced from the same sample in a study of STAT3 mutations in large granular lymphocyte leukemia. Study-level points and caveats: Every T-cell large granular lymphocyte leukemia patient had at least one immunodominant TCR beta clonotype.

Using immunoSEQ multiplex PCR, the repertoire was profiled, and TCRdb retains in-frame clones only, with some absent. Found here are 4,500 to 7,000 clones, 85% to 95% of them singletons; the top ten hold 33%. Antigens of these TCRs are unknown. The sample was peripheral blood mononuclear cells. Receptor source: a man in his fifties or sixties with T-cell large granular lymphocyte leukemia. Some clones in this sample may be carry-over from other donors' samples.

The J gene is TRBJ2-5, the V gene TRBV25-1; tentative D call: TRBD1 (7 bases). The CDR3 runs to 18 residues. The germline V and J ends were trimmed by 1 base and 5 bases, with 23 bases remaining between them. Germline V gene sequence: CDR1 MGHDK, CDR2 SYGVNS. Here the CDR3 reads CASSELGGRTGVVETQYF. In DNA form, the CDR3 reads TGTGCCAGCAGTGAATTGGGAGGTCGAACAGGGGTAGTGGAGACCCAGTACTTC. Drawing the rest from reference TRBV25-1 and TRBJ2-5, the complete variable domain is EADIYQTPRYLVIGTGKKITLECSQTMGHDKMYWYQQDPGMELHLIHYSYGVNSTEKGDLSSESTVSRIRTEHFPLTLESARPSHTSQYLCASSELGGRTGVVETQYFGPGTRLLVL.

The chain carries TRBV5-5 and TRBJ2-7; no clear D gene. Germline CDR1 reads SGHKS; CDR2 reads YYEKEE (reference sequence). The CDR3 consists of 12 residues. Trimming stripped 0 bases from V and 4 bases from J, with 5 bases between. In DNA form, the CDR3 reads TGTGCCAGCAGCTTGGGGGGATACGAGCAGTACTTC. Protein sequence: CASSLGGYEQYF. Based on the CDR3 plus reference TRBV5-5 and TRBJ2-7, the full variable domain is DAGVTQSPTHLIKTRGQQVTLRCSPISGHKSVSWYQQVLGQGPQFIFQYYEKEERGRGNFPDRFSARQFPNYSSELNVNALLLGDSALYLCASSLGGYEQYFGPGTRLTVT.

The chain recombines TRBV10-3 with TRBJ1-1, with 7 nucleotides matching TRBD1. With 2 bases clipped from V and 5 bases from J, the junction kept 8 bases outside the gene matches. The CDR3 runs to 15 residues. Per germline, CDR1 ENHRY and CDR2 SYGVKD. The CDR3 spells CAISEGGGLGTEAFF. Written as DNA, the CDR3 is TGTGCCATCAGTGAGGGAGGGGGCCTGGGGACTGAAGCTTTCTTT.

The chain is built from TRBV5-6 and TRBJ2-3; no clear D gene. This CDR3 is 13 amino acids long. Germline CDR1 reads SGHDT; CDR2 reads YYEEEE. V dropped 1 base and J dropped 6 bases, with 9 bases sitting between them. This chain's CDR3 is CASSLSVRDTQYF. CDR3 DNA sequence: TGTGCCAGCAGCTTGTCAGTCAGGGATACGCAGTATTTT.

This chain joins TRBV11-1 and TRBJ2-7, with 10 bases identical to TRBD2. CDR3 length: 15 amino acids. V dropped 5 bases and J dropped 3; count of bases not matched to a gene: 7. Looked up from germline, CDR1 is SGHAT and CDR2 is FQDESV (reference sequence). The CDR3 nucleotides are TGTGCCAGCAGCACTCGGACTAGCGGATACTACGAGCAGTACTTC. The encoded protein is CASSTRTSGYYEQYF.

The chain joins TRBV19 to TRBJ1-5; tentative D call: TRBD1 (5 bases). The V end lost 3 bases, the J end lost 4 bases, and 13 bases lay between the germline ends. Germline V gives CDR1 LNHDA, CDR2 SQIVND (reference sequence). This CDR3 comprises 15 residues. Here the CDR3 reads CASSIGGHPNQPQHF. CDR3 nucleotides: TGTGCCAGTAGTATTGGCGGACACCCTAATCAGCCCCAGCATTTT.

The rearrangement links TRBV30 to TRBJ1-2; D remains unclear. The CDR3 has 13 amino acids. V was clipped by 2 bases and J by 2 bases, with 9 bases between them. The germline gives CDR1 GTSNPN, CDR2 SVGIG (reference sequence). The CDR3 spells CAWSRRANYGYTF. CDR3 nucleotide sequence: TGTGCCTGGAGTCGAAGGGCCAACTATGGCTACACCTTC.

This clone was observed once. The chain employs TRBV9 and TRBJ1-2; the D gene is possibly TRBD1 (5 bases). The V and J ends lost 0 bases and 5 bases respectively, with 14 bases between them. CDR3 length: 15 residues. Germline lookup yields CDR1 SGDLS and CDR2 YYNGEE. The CDR3 loop reads CASSVDGGDRYGYTF. The CDR3 nucleotides are TGTGCCAGCAGCGTAGATGGGGGAGATAGGTATGGCTACACCTTC.

V and J are TRBV5-8 and TRBJ2-1, with TRBD2 matching over 9 bases. The germline V gene has CDR1 SGHTS and CDR2 YDEGEE. V lost 1 base and J lost 8; bases outside the gene matches: 7. The CDR3 has 15 residues. The CDR3 DNA reads TGTGCCAGCAGCTTGTCCCTAGCGGGAAACCATGAGCAGTTCTTC. It yields the protein CASSLSLAGNHEQFF.